This TCR beta chain came from a study of beta chain features in type 1 diabetes. After removal of 3 bases from V and 5 bases from J, the junction contained 3 bases not matched to a gene. CDR1 and CDR2 (germline): SGHVS, FQNEAQ. This CDR3 spans 13 amino acids. This clone turned up a few times. As every portion of the isolated RNA was reverse transcribed, the sequencing read expressed TCRB transcripts. Some clones are missing from TCRdb's copy, which holds only in-frame ones; the method was immunoSEQ multiplex PCR. Here the sample spans over 300,000 clones, approximately 8.2% being singletons. The sample comprised central memory CD4+ T cells from blood. V gene TRBV7-8 combines with J gene TRBJ2-5; the match to TRBD1 covers 7 bases. The TCR sequence derives from a woman between 18 and 29 years old in good health. In nucleotides, the CDR3 is TGTGCCAGCAGCTTTACAGGGGATGAGACCCAGTACTTC. Its protein product is CASSFTGDETQYF.